Listed here are 17 T cell receptor beta chains from one sample, sequenced in a study of blood T cell repertoires in COVID-19. Sequencing was performed with immunoSEQ multiplex PCR; in TCRdb, only in-frame clones are kept and a portion is missing. Of under 400,000 clones listed, approximately 87% are singletons. The sample was PBMCs or T cells enriched from blood (not recorded which). Receptors originate from a man between 40 and 49 years old in a cohort exposed to, infected with or recovered from COVID-19 (not recorded which).

J is TRBJ1-1 and V is TRBV19, with D hard to call. The V end was cut by 6 bases, the J end by 4 bases, with 9 bases between. Germline V gene data show CDR1 as LNHDA and CDR2 as SQIVND (reference sequence). This CDR3 has 12 amino acids. CDR3 loop: CASRGSGTEAFF. The CDR3 bases are TGTGCCAGTAGGGGCAGTGGCACTGAAGCTTTCTTT.

This sequence joins TRBV28 and TRBJ2-3; D is possibly TRBD1 (6 bases). The germline V gene has CDR1 MDHEN and CDR2 SYDVKM. Trimming removed 4 bases at V and 5 bases at J, with 10 bases between. This CDR3 region has 13 residues. The CDR3 coding sequence is TGTGCCAGCAGTTCGTTCAGGGGAGATACGCAGTATTTT. It specifies CASSSFRGDTQYF. Together with reference TRBV28 and TRBJ2-3, the CDR3 gives the full variable domain: DVKVTQSSRYLVKRTGEKVFLECVQDMDHENMFWYRQDPGLGLRLIYFSYDVKMKEKGDIPEGYSVSREKKERFSLILESASTNQTSMYLCASSSFRGDTQYFGPGTRLTVL.

V gene TRBV30 combines with J gene TRBJ1-3; D is perhaps TRBD1 (5 bases). V lost 3 bases, J lost 0 bases, and 12 bases lay in between. CDR1 GTSNPN and CDR2 SVGIG come from the germline V gene (reference sequence). The CDR3 has 15 amino acids. DNA of the CDR3: TGTGCCTGGAGGTGGGGGGTCTCCTCTGGAAACACCATATATTTT. Its translation: CAWRWGVSSGNTIYF.

The chain is built from TRBV24-1 and TRBJ1-2, with 12 bases that match TRBD1. The CDR3 extends over 16 amino acids. CDR1 is KGHDR, CDR2 SFDVKD, per germline. V shed 4 bases and J 8 bases; nucleotides not matched to a gene: 10. The chain's CDR3 is CATSETGTGGREGYTF. The DNA for the CDR3 is TGTGCCACCAGTGAAACCGGGACAGGGGGCCGGGAGGGCTACACCTTC.

J is TRBJ1-1 and V is TRBV6-5; tentatively, D is TRBD1 (5 bases). Germline CDR1 and CDR2: MNHEY and SVGAGI. V was trimmed by 5 bases and J by 0 bases, leaving 10 bases between them. The CDR3 consists of 14 residues. For the CDR3, the DNA is TGTGCCAGCAGTAGACAGAATCTGAACACTGAAGCTTTCTTT. This encodes CASSRQNLNTEAFF.

This chain links TRBV19 with TRBJ2-2; TRBD2 matches at 8 bases. V dropped 7 bases and J dropped 1; count of bases not matched to a gene: 14. The CDR3 is 18 residues long. CDR1 and CDR2 (germline): LNHDA, SQIVND (reference sequence). For the CDR3, the DNA is TGTGCCAGTACAGGGCGGGAGGCCCCTAAAATGAACACCGGGGAGCTGTTTTTT. The encoded protein is CASTGREAPKMNTGELFF.

The chain is built from TRBV18 and TRBJ1-5; D gene ambiguous. Trimming took off 2 bases at V and 0 bases at J, with 20 bases between the two ends. Germline values: CDR1 KGHSH, CDR2 LQKENI. CDR3 length: 19 residues. Here the CDR3 DNA reads TGTGCCAGCTCACCAGGTCCCGGGGTACTAAAGTATAGCAATCAGCCCCAGCATTTT. It translates to CASSPGPGVLKYSNQPQHF.

V and J are TRBV19 and TRBJ2-1, with D perhaps TRBD2 (5 bases). The CDR3 loop spans 15 amino acids. Trimming pared 6 bases from V and 7 bases from J, leaving 19 bases between. CDR1 LNHDA and CDR2 SQIVND come from the germline V gene (reference sequence). CDR3 coding DNA: TGTGCCAGTAGCGTTCTCGTGTCGACGGGGAATGAGCAGTTCTTC. Translating gives CASSVLVSTGNEQFF. The variable domain in full, with the rest retrieved from reference TRBV19 and TRBJ2-1, is DGGITQSPKYLFRKEGQNVTLSCEQNLNHDAMYWYRQDPGQGLRLIYYSQIVNDFQKGDIAEGYSVSREKKESFPLTVTSAQKNPTAFYLCASSVLVSTGNEQFFGPGTRLTVL.

This CDR3 reads CASSFGGRRGRRGTEAFF. The DNA of the CDR3 is TGTGCCAGCAGTTTTGGGGGAAGAAGGGGGCGCAGGGGCACTGAAGCTTTCTTT. V gene TRBV28 combines with J gene TRBJ1-1; 7 nucleotides match TRBD1. Germline V gene sequence: CDR1 MDHEN, CDR2 SYDVKM. CDR3 size: 18 residues. J was trimmed by 4 bases and V by 3 bases; bases with no gene match: 17.

The rearrangement uses TRBV7-9 and TRBJ2-3; TRBD2 matches at 7 bases. V lost 1 base to trimming and J lost 2 bases; unmatched junction nucleotides: 3. The CDR3 spans 15 residues. Germline V lookup: CDR1 SEHNR, CDR2 FQNEAQ (reference sequence). In nucleotides, the CDR3 is TGTGCCAGCAGCTTAGTCCGGGGGGACACAGATACGCAGTATTTT. This sequence encodes CASSLVRGDTDTQYF.

J is TRBJ1-6 and V is TRBV2; 7 nucleotides line up with TRBD1. This CDR3 contains 14 residues. CDR1 and CDR2 (germline): SNHLY, FYNNEI. Trimming at V came to 6 bases and at J to 6 bases, leaving 5 bases not matched to a gene. The DNA for the CDR3 is TGTGCCAGCAGGGGACAGTCCAGTAATTCACCCCTCCACTTT. It specifies CASRGQSSNSPLHF.

The gene calls are TRBV9 and TRBJ2-1, with a tentative D call TRBD1 (5 bases). V lost 3 bases and J 3 bases, leaving 16 bases between the germline ends. The CDR3 runs to 16 residues. CDR1 is SGDLS and CDR2 is YYNGEE in the germline V gene. CDR3 bases: TGTGCCAGCAGCGGACCGCGAGGTAGGGGCTACAATGAGCAGTTCTTC. Translation gives CASSGPRGRGYNEQFF.

The rearrangement uses TRBV27 and TRBJ1-5, with D unclear. The CDR3 sequence is 13 residues long. V lost 3 bases, J lost 2 bases, and 5 bases lay in between. The V gene's germline CDR1 is MNHEY and CDR2 SMNVEV (reference sequence). CDR3 in amino acids: CASSFGGNQPQHF. Here the CDR3 DNA reads TGTGCCAGCAGTTTCGGGGGCAATCAGCCCCAGCATTTT.

There are a few counts of this clone. This sequence joins TRBV19 and TRBJ2-7, with TRBD2 matching over 8 bases. The CDR3 has 14 residues. Germline V gene sequence: CDR1 LNHDA, CDR2 SQIVND (reference sequence). Trimming at V came to 5 bases and at J to 5 bases, leaving 8 bases not matched to a gene. The DNA of the CDR3 is TGTGCCAGTAGTGCCAGGGTAGCGGGAAACGAGCAGTACTTC. It encodes CASSARVAGNEQYF.

The chain combines TRBV3-1 (or the pseudogene TRBV3-2) with TRBJ1-3; weak D call: TRBD1 (5 bases). Germline V gives CDR1 LGHDT, CDR2 YNNKEL (reference sequence). V was trimmed by 4 bases and J by 2 bases, leaving 12 bases between them. The CDR3 covers 15 residues. This CDR3 reads CASSRQKGTGNTIYF. CDR3 coding DNA: TGTGCCAGCAGCCGACAGAAAGGGACTGGAAACACCATATATTTT.

The chain couples TRBV5-1 to TRBJ2-1, with 11 bases lining up with TRBD2. The CDR3 is 15 amino acids. J lost 9 bases, V lost 0 bases, and 5 bases had no gene match. Germline V gene lookup returns CDR1 SGHRS and CDR2 YFSETQ. In DNA, the CDR3 is TGCGCCAGCAGCTTGGAGGGACTAGCGGCTGGTGAGCAGTTCTTC. Protein sequence: CASSLEGLAAGEQFF.

The CDR3 loop reads CASSPDSGRNEQFF. The CDR3, as DNA: TGTGCCAGCAGCCCCGATAGCGGGAGGAATGAGCAGTTCTTC. The chain recombines TRBV7-9 with TRBJ2-1; 10 nucleotides line up with TRBD2. CDR1 is SEHNR, CDR2 FQNEAQ, per germline (reference sequence). This CDR3 spans 14 amino acids. Trimming at V came to 5 bases and at J to 7 bases, leaving 5 bases not matched to a gene.